This T cell receptor beta chain was sequenced in a study of cytomegalovirus exposure and HLA in healthy donors. Germline V CDR1 and CDR2: KGHSH, LQKENI. Trimming removed 2 bases from V and 3 bases from J; junction bases left unmatched: 2. The CDR3 extends over 14 amino acids. PCR was performed using 60 Vbeta and 13 Jbeta primers. In the source study's methods: Unique TCR beta chains totaled 80 million to 100 million in a later count, with approximately 11 million of them shared. Method: immunoSEQ multiplex PCR; TCRdb's copy keeps in-frame clones and lacks some. V, J and clone size were drawn from that table, and D and trimming were deduced from the DNA. The data hold about 110,000 clones, with approximately 15% observed a single time.

The chain has TRBV18 and TRBJ2-7; 9 bases are a match to TRBD1. Sequencing input: PBMCs. The TCR was taken from a woman aged 18-30 years in good health and CMV-seronegative. The CDR3 here is CASSPNRGLYEQYF. DNA for the CDR3: TGTGCCAGCTCACCAAACAGGGGGCTCTACGAGCAGTACTTC.